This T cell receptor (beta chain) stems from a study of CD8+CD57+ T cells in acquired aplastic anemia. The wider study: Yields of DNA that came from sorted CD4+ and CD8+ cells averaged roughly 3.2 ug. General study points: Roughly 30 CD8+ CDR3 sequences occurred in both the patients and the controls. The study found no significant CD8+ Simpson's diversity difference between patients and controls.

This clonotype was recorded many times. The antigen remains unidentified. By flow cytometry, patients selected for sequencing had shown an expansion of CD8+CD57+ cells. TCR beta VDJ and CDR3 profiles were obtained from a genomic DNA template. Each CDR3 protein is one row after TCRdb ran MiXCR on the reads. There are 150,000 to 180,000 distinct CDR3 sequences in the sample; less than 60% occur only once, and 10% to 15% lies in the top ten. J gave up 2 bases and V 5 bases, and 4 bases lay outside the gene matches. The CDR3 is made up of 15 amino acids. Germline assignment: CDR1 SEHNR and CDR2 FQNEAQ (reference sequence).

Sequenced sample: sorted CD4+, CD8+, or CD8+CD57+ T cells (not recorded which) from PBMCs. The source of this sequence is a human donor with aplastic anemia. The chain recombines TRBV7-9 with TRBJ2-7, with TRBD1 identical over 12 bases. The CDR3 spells CASSRGTGGPYEQYF. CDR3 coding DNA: TGTGCCAGCAGCCGCGGGACAGGGGGCCCCTACGAGCAGTACTTC.